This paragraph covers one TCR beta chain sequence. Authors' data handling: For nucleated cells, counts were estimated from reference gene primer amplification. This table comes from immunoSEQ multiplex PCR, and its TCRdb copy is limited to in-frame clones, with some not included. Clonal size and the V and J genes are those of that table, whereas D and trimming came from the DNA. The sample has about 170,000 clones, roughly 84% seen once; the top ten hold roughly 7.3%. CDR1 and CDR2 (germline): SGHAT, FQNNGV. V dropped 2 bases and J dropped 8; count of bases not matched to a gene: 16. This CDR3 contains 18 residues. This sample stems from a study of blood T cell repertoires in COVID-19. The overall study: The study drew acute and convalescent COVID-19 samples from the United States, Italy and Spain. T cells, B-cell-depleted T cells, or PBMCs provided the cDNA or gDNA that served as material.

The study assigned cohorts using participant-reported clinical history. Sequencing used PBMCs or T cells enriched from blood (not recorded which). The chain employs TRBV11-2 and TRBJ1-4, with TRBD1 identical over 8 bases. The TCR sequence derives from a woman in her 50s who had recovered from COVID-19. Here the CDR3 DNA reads TGTGCCAGCAGCTTACGGACAGGGCGCAGACGGGTGATGGAAAAACTGTTTTTT. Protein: CASSLRTGRRRVMEKLFF. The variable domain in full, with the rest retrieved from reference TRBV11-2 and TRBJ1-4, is EAGVAQSPRYKIIEKRQSVAFWCNPISGHATLYWYQQILGQGPKLLIQFQNNGVVDDSQLPKDRFSAERLKGVDSTLKIQPAKLEDSAVYLCASSLRTGRRRVMEKLFFGSGTQLSVL.